This T cell receptor beta chain was captured by sequencing in a study of blood T cell repertoires in COVID-19. Study summary: Sites in the United States, Italy and Spain provided acute and convalescent COVID-19 samples. PBMCs, B-cell-depleted T cells, or T cells were the source of the cDNA or gDNA that made up the material.

CDR1 and CDR2 (germline): SGHRS, YFSETQ. The CDR3 contains 16 residues. Trimming removed 3 bases from V and 7 bases from J, with 20 bases in between. Authors' analysis steps: For nucleated cells, counts were estimated from reference gene primer amplification. Profiled with immunoSEQ multiplex PCR; TCRdb holds only in-frame clones, not every one. The DNA gave D and trimming, while V, J and clone size come from that table. The data hold approximately 100,000 clones, with 70% to 90% observed a single time. The TCR originated in a human donor in a cohort sampled during active COVID-19. The rearrangement links TRBV5-1 to TRBJ2-1, with D perhaps matching TRBD2 (6 bases). Specimen: peripheral blood. CDR3 sequence (DNA): TGCGCCAGCAGCTGGATCACTAGCAACACCAGAAATGAGCAGTTCTTC. Protein product: CASSWITSNTRNEQFF.